Following are 26 T cell receptor beta chains from one sample sequenced in a study of cytomegalovirus exposure and HLA in healthy donors. The PCR used 60 Vbeta and 13 Jbeta primers. Libraries were prepared by immunoSEQ multiplex PCR; TCRdb keeps only in-frame clonotypes and omits some of them. This table has 100,000 to 150,000 clones, 81% appearing once. Sample: PBMCs. These receptors came from a middle-aged woman in good health and CMV-seronegative.

The chain recombines TRBV6-5 with TRBJ1-1, with no clear D. Germline V gives CDR1 MNHEY, CDR2 SVGAGI. V shed 4 bases and J shed 1 base, with 7 bases lying between them. The CDR3 covers 13 residues. CDR3 amino acids: CASSLDWNTEAFF. CDR3 coding DNA: TGTGCCAGCAGTTTGGACTGGAACACTGAAGCTTTCTTT.

V and J are TRBV9 and TRBJ1-2; 8 bases are shared with TRBD1. V was pared by 2 bases and J by 4 bases, with 7 bases of the junction left unmatched. Per the germline V gene, CDR1 is SGDLS and CDR2 is YYNGEE. The CDR3 is made up of 15 amino acids. The CDR3 DNA sequence: TGTGCCAGCAGCGTGGGGACAGGTGGGGGCTATGGCTACACCTTC. It translates to CASSVGTGGGYGYTF.

In DNA, the CDR3 is TGTGCCAGCAGCCAACTGCCGAATAGCAATCAGCCCCAGCATTTT. It translates to CASSQLPNSNQPQHF. The J gene is TRBJ1-5, the V gene TRBV6-1; D gene ambiguous. V was cut by 6 bases and J by 0 bases, with 12 bases left in between. The CDR3 is 15 amino acids. Germline lookup yields CDR1 MNHNS and CDR2 SASEGT.

CDR3 coding DNA: TGTGCCAGCAGCTTAGTAGCGGGAGCCCCCGATACGCAGTATTTT. Protein: CASSLVAGAPDTQYF. The rearrangement links TRBV7-8 to TRBJ2-3; 9 positions match TRBD2. J was trimmed by 6 bases and V by 1 base; bases with no gene match: 5. The CDR3 totals 15 residues. Per the germline V gene, CDR1 is SGHVS and CDR2 is FQNEAQ.

This chain connects TRBV11-2 to TRBJ1-4; D not certain. The CDR3 consists of 14 residues. The V end was cut by 4 bases, the J end by 5 bases, with 11 bases between. Germline V CDR1 and CDR2: SGHAT, FQNNGV. The CDR3 DNA sequence: TGTGCCAGCAGCTCCCCGACGGGGAATGAAAAACTGTTTTTT. It translates to CASSSPTGNEKLFF.

The chain joins TRBV28 to TRBJ2-7, with a weak D call TRBD1 (6 bases). V shed 6 bases and J shed 2 bases, with 14 bases lying between them. Germline lookup yields CDR1 MDHEN and CDR2 SYDVKM. The CDR3 has 14 amino acids. CDR3: CASRVGGSTYEQYF. The CDR3 coding sequence is TGTGCCAGCAGAGTTGGGGGCTCCACCTACGAGCAGTACTTC. Full variable domain (missing parts from reference TRBV28 and TRBJ2-7): DVKVTQSSRYLVKRTGEKVFLECVQDMDHENMFWYRQDPGLGLRLIYFSYDVKMKEKGDIPEGYSVSREKKERFSLILESASTNQTSMYLCASRVGGSTYEQYFGPGTRLTVT.

The rearrangement links TRBV29-1 to TRBJ1-1, with D possibly matching TRBD1 (6 bases). This CDR3 spans 13 amino acids. Germline V gene sequence: CDR1 SQVTM, CDR2 ANQGSEA. V gave up 6 bases and J gave up 3 bases, with 14 bases separating them. This CDR3 is CSVNRVGDTEAFF. The CDR3, as DNA: TGCAGCGTAAACAGGGTCGGGGACACTGAAGCTTTCTTT.

This clone was counted once. The genes are TRBV9 and TRBJ1-4; 12 bases match TRBD1. CDR3 size: 14 residues. Germline CDR1 is SGDLS and CDR2 is YYNGEE. V dropped 3 bases and J dropped 8; count of bases not matched to a gene: 2. CDR3 nucleotide sequence: TGTGCCAGCAGCGAGGGACAGGGGGCGGAAAAACTGTTTTTT. It translates to CASSEGQGAEKLFF.

The V and J genes are TRBV6-1 and TRBJ2-5, with 10 bases identical to TRBD1. The DNA matches TRBJ2-7 better at its end, which makes the J call doubtful. Germline V gene lookup returns CDR1 MNHNS and CDR2 SASEGT. The CDR3 loop spans 15 amino acids. The CDR3 sequence: CASSAIDRGQYEQYF. The CDR3 DNA reads TGTGCCAGCAGTGCGATAGACAGGGGGCAGTACGAGCAGTACTTC.

A single count supports this clone. The chain has TRBV30 and TRBJ1-1; 11 nucleotides line up with TRBD1. V lost 5 bases to trimming and J lost 8 bases; unmatched junction nucleotides: 1. Germline V lookup: CDR1 GTSNPN, CDR2 SVGIG (reference sequence). This CDR3 has 11 residues. The CDR3 loop reads CAWGQGAEAFF. CDR3 nucleotides: TGTGCCTGGGGACAGGGGGCAGAAGCTTTCTTT. Complete variable domain (other parts from reference TRBV30 and TRBJ1-1): SQTIHQWPATLVQPVGSPLSLECTVEGTSNPNLYWYRQAAGRGLQLLFYSVGIGQISSEVPQNLSASRPQDRQFILSSKKLLLSDSGFYLCAWGQGAEAFFGQGTRLTVV.

The chain is built from TRBV30 and TRBJ2-1; 10 bases map to TRBD1. Germline CDR1 reads GTSNPN; CDR2 reads SVGIG (reference sequence). The J segment lost 3 bases and the V segment lost 8 bases, leaving 10 bases of the junction unmatched. This CDR3 has 15 residues. The chain's CDR3 is CAGTGESSLYNEQFF. DNA for the CDR3: TGTGCCGGGACAGGGGAATCCTCCCTCTACAATGAGCAGTTCTTC. The full variable domain, its missing parts supplied by reference TRBV30 and TRBJ2-1, is SQTIHQWPATLVQPVGSPLSLECTVEGTSNPNLYWYRQAAGRGLQLLFYSVGIGQISSEVPQNLSASRPQDRQFILSSKKLLLSDSGFYLCAGTGESSLYNEQFFGPGTRLTVL.

The V gene is TRBV19, the J gene TRBJ1-1, with a tentative D call TRBD1 (6 bases). The V and J ends lost 6 bases and 4 bases respectively, with 18 bases between them. The CDR3 consists of 15 residues. CDR1 and CDR2 from the germline V gene are LNHDA and SQIVND (reference sequence). Written as DNA, the CDR3 is TGTGCCAGTAGCCCGGGCGGGGGCAGAGCCACTGAAGCTTTCTTT. Translation gives CASSPGGGRATEAFF.

V gene TRBV4-1 combines with J gene TRBJ1-1; perhaps TRBD1 as D (6 bases). The CDR3 loop spans 15 amino acids. CDR1 is MGHRA, CDR2 YSYEKL, per germline. Trimming took 0 bases from V and 0 from J, leaving 8 bases between them. DNA for the CDR3: TGCGCCAGCAGCCAAGATCAGGGGTTGAACACTGAAGCTTTCTTT. It encodes CASSQDQGLNTEAFF.

This rearrangement joins TRBV7-9 to TRBJ1-2; perhaps TRBD1 as D (6 bases). Looked up from germline, CDR1 is SEHNR and CDR2 is FQNEAQ (reference sequence). The V and J ends lost 5 bases and 8 bases respectively, with 21 bases between them. This CDR3 is 15 amino acids long. CDR3 residues: CASSHSDPGARGYTF. CDR3 DNA: TGTGCCAGCAGCCATTCCGACCCAGGGGCGCGAGGCTACACCTTC.

This chain uses TRBV6-5 with TRBJ2-3; 10 bases fit TRBD1. The V gene end was trimmed by 6 bases and the J gene end by 6 bases; junction bases not matched to a gene: 9. CDR1 and CDR2 (germline): MNHEY, SVGAGI. The CDR3 loop spans 15 amino acids. This chain's CDR3 is CASSPGQGVRDTQYF. The CDR3 bases are TGTGCCAGCAGCCCTGGACAGGGGGTCCGGGATACGCAGTATTTT.

This clone showed up just a few times. The rearrangement joins TRBV6-1 to TRBJ2-5; 7 bases agree with TRBD1. The J call is in doubt because the DNA end fits TRBJ2-7 better. Germline V CDR1 and CDR2: MNHNS, SASEGT. The length of the CDR3 is 14 residues. DNA for the CDR3: TGTGCCAGCAGCGCCGAGACAGGGCGATTCGAGCAGTACTTC. This codes for CASSAETGRFEQYF.

The rearrangement uses TRBV28 and TRBJ2-3, with 9 bases aligning to TRBD2. Trimming took 6 bases from V and 2 from J; bases not matched to a gene: 9. From germline, CDR1 is MDHEN and CDR2 SYDVKM. The CDR3 runs to 16 residues. CDR3 nucleotides: TGTGCCAGCAGCTACGGGCTAGCGGGAATCACAGATACGCAGTATTTT. The encoded protein is CASSYGLAGITDTQYF.

The chain recombines TRBV21-1 with TRBJ1-5; the table's D call, TRBD1, was not checked against the DNA. TRBV21-1 has pseudogene status. The CDR3 totals 18 residues. The DNA for the CDR3 is TGTGCCAGCAGCCTACAGTTTTGGTGTATATTGAGCAATCAGCCCCAGCATTTT. This sequence encodes CASSLQFWCILSNQPQHF.

The CDR3 DNA reads TGTGCCAGTAGGCCGACAGGGCACTTCGGCGAGCAGTACTTC. It is translated as CASRPTGHFGEQYF. The rearrangement uses TRBV19 and TRBJ2-7, with 7 positions matching TRBD1. Germline values: CDR1 LNHDA, CDR2 SQIVND (reference sequence). The CDR3 loop spans 14 amino acids. Trimming at V came to 6 bases and at J to 6 bases, leaving 11 bases not matched to a gene.

This chain uses TRBV14 with TRBJ1-1; tentatively, D is TRBD1 (5 bases). Trimming pared 1 base from V and 4 bases from J, leaving 7 bases between. The CDR3 consists of 13 residues. Germline CDR1 SGHDN, CDR2 FVKESK. The CDR3 reads CASSQGQGTEAFF. CDR3 DNA sequence: TGTGCCAGCAGCCAAGGGCAGGGCACTGAAGCTTTCTTT. Full variable domain (remainder filled in from reference TRBV14 and TRBJ1-1): EAGVTQFPSHSVIEKGQTVTLRCDPISGHDNLYWYRRVMGKEIKFLLHFVKESKQDESGMPNNRFLAERTGGTYSTLKVQPAELEDSGVYFCASSQGQGTEAFFGQGTRLTVV.

The V and J genes are TRBV21-1 and TRBJ2-3; TRBD2 is the table's D call and was not checked against the DNA. TRBV21-1 is annotated as a pseudogene. The CDR3 has 17 residues. CDR3 sequence: CASGPSVGGGGTDTQYF. In nucleotides, the CDR3 is TGTGCCAGCGGGCCGTCGGTCGGGGGAGGGGGCACAGATACGCAGTATTTT.

Here the CDR3 reads CASSEADRGRAQETQYF. CDR3 in DNA: TGTGCCAGCAGTGAAGCGGACAGGGGGCGGGCTCAAGAGACCCAGTACTTC. V usage is TRBV6-1 and J usage is TRBJ2-5, with 11 nucleotides matching TRBD1. The germline V gene encodes CDR1 MNHNS and CDR2 SASEGT. This CDR3 has 17 amino acids. V shed 0 bases and J 2 bases; nucleotides not matched to a gene: 5.

This chain joins TRBV6-1 and TRBJ1-5; TRBD1 matches 8 bases. CDR3 length: 18 residues. After removal of 1 base from V and 0 bases from J, the junction contained 8 bases not matched to a gene. In germline, CDR1 is MNHNS, CDR2 SASEGT. CDR3 bases: TGTGCCAGCAGTGAAGGGCGCACAGGGGGGTATAGCAATCAGCCCCAGCATTTT. As protein: CASSEGRTGGYSNQPQHF.

This clone was observed a few times. As DNA, the CDR3 is TGTGCCTGGAGCGCCCCGTGGGGACATGATAGGCCTGAAGCTTTCTTT. This gives the protein CAWSAPWGHDRPEAFF. This chain links TRBV30 with TRBJ1-1, with TRBD1 as a possible D gene (6 bases). V was cut by 3 bases and J by 6 bases, with 23 bases left in between. The germline gives CDR1 GTSNPN, CDR2 SVGIG (reference sequence). CDR3 length equals 16 residues.

The V and J genes are TRBV21-1 and TRBJ1-4; the table's D gene call, TRBD1, was not cross checked with the DNA. TRBV21-1 is a pseudogene. The CDR3 loop spans 16 amino acids. CDR3 protein: CASSTFGQATNEKLFF. The CDR3 DNA sequence: TGTGCCAGCAGCACCTTCGGACAGGCAACTAATGAAAAACTGTTTTTT.

This sequence joins TRBV6-1 and TRBJ2-7; 10 bases map to TRBD2. This CDR3 has 14 amino acids. J was trimmed by 1 base and V by 8 bases; bases with no gene match: 5. Germline V gene sequence: CDR1 MNHNS, CDR2 SASEGT. CDR3 amino acids: CASDLAGVSYEQYF. The CDR3 region has the DNA TGTGCCAGCGACCTAGCGGGAGTGTCCTACGAGCAGTACTTC.